This T cell receptor beta chain was documented in a study of T cells expressing NK-cell markers. Turning to the study itself: Sorted CD3+CD56+NKG2C+, CD3+CD56+NKG2C- and CD3+CD56-NKG2C+ T-cell subsets were beta-chain profiled. Seropositivity for HCMV was found in most of the eight sequenced donors, with one seronegative.

UMIs were included in TCR beta cDNA generated by 5'RACE template switching. Following a re-call of the 5' RACE reads, TCRdb has one entry per CDR3 protein and lacks DNA. The repertoire table contains about 260,000 distinct CDR3 sequences. The CDR3 runs 17 residues. The germline CDR1 and CDR2 sequences are SGDLS and YYNGEE. Overall study results and limits: The share of CD8+ T cells held by dominant NKG2C+ clonotypes was about 1.0-8% in several donors.

Comment on this clonotype: The target antigen is unknown.

The sequencing input was blood T cells: a sorted CD56 or NKG2C T cell subset, CD4+ or CD8+ T cells, or bulk PBMC T cells (not recorded which). The rearrangement uses TRBV9 and TRBJ2-3; as DNA is missing, the TRBD1 call by TCRdb cannot be tested. The receptor's source is a woman aged 18-69 years in good health. The CDR3 loop reads CASSAVTRGALTDTQYF.